These T cell receptor beta chains were read from a single sample in a study of cytomegalovirus exposure and HLA in healthy donors. Profiling relied on immunoSEQ multiplex PCR, and the TCRdb table lists in-frame clones only, not all of them. The data contain approximately 100,000 clones, 65% to 80% of them singletons. Sequencing was performed on PBMCs. The receptor source for this set is a woman aged 40 to 50 in good health and CMV-seronegative. The CDR3 runs from the conserved cysteine through the conserved F or W. A D gene is named only where the DNA matches it firmly. For some rows the clone size is stated as once, few or many, or as a class when expanded; others skip it.

j_call,v_call,d_call,clone_size,cdr3_aa,cdr3_nt
TRBJ1-6,TRBV28,TRBD1,few,CASSLLGTAYNSPLHF,TGTGCCAGCAGTTTACTCGGGACAGCATATAATTCACCCCTCCACTTT
TRBJ1-2,TRBV7-9,TRBD1,-,CASSPNNWVGGHGYTF,TGTGCCAGCAGTCCGAATAATTGGGTAGGGGGCCATGGCTACACCTTC
TRBJ2-1,TRBV5-1,-,-,CASSLGGRQDLYNEQFF,TGCGCCAGCAGCTTGGGAGGGCGGCAGGACTTATACAATGAGCAGTTCTTC
TRBJ2-3,TRBV2,TRBD2,-,CASSILAGVGDTQYF,TGTGCCAGCAGCATACTAGCGGGAGTTGGGGATACGCAGTATTTT
TRBJ2-7,TRBV18,TRBD2,-,CASSPLGLAALEQYF,TGTGCCAGCTCACCGTTAGGACTAGCGGCCCTCGAGCAGTACTTC
TRBJ2-1,TRBV28,TRBD2,-,CASSLPPLAGEHNEQFF,TGTGCCAGCAGTTTACCACCACTAGCGGGAGAACACAATGAGCAGTTCTTC
TRBJ2-3,TRBV18,-,-,CASSPGGGTTDTQYF,TGTGCCAGCTCACCAGGCGGAGGGACCACAGATACGCAGTATTTT
TRBJ2-5,TRBV4-1,-,few,CASSQGLEGTGETQYF,TGCGCCAGCAGCCAAGGGTTAGAGGGAACAGGGGAGACCCAGTACTTC
TRBJ2-1,TRBV5-1,TRBD2,-,CASSSSAGGLYNEQFF,TGCGCCAGCAGCTCTTCAGCGGGGGGGCTATACAATGAGCAGTTCTTC
TRBJ1-6,TRBV11-2,-,-,CASSLRSSYNSPLHF,TGTGCCAGCAGCCTAAGGAGCTCCTATAATTCACCCCTCCACTTT